These T cell receptor beta chains were read from a single sample in a study of T cells in Graves' hyperthyroidism and ophthalmopathy. TCRdb reanalysed the multiplex PCR reads using MiXCR and keeps one entry per CDR3 protein. The sample has 400,000 to 600,000 distinct CDR3 sequences; about 16% are singletons. The sample comprised blood. These receptors originate from a woman aged 25 to 45 with Graves' ophthalmopathy. CDR3s include the opening cysteine and the closing phenylalanine or tryptophan. The D gene is left open where the match is weak. Not every row has a clone size; where given, it reads once, few, many or a size class.

v_gene	abundance	j_gene	d_gene	CDR3aa	CDR3nt
TRBV27	.	TRBJ1-1	.	CASSFSDRNTEAFF	TGTGCCAGCAGTTTCTCGGACAGGAACACTGAAGCTTTCTTT
TRBV15	few	TRBJ2-7	.	CATSRALQVHEQYF	TGTGCCACCAGCAGAGCCTTACAAGTCCACGAGCAGTACTTC
TRBV20-1	once	TRBJ2-1	TRBD2	CSARDPASGSHNEQFF	TGCAGTGCTAGAGATCCGGCTAGCGGGAGTCACAATGAGCAGTTCTTC
TRBV28	many	TRBJ2-3	.	CASSAPLASSTDTQYF	TGTGCCAGCAGTGCCCCCTTGGCGAGTAGCACAGATACGCAGTATTTT
TRBV6-1	.	TRBJ2-1	TRBD1	CASTAGTGSRDEQFF	TGTGCCAGCACTGCCGGGACAGGAAGTAGAGATGAGCAGTTCTTC
TRBV10-3	.	TRBJ2-2	TRBD2	CAISDLTSGATRSTGELFF	TGTGCCATCAGTGATCTAACTAGCGGAGCTACGCGATCCACCGGGGAGCTGTTTTTT
TRBV7-2	few	TRBJ2-7	.	CASSLANRPPYEQYF	TGTGCCAGCAGCTTAGCGAACAGGCCCCCCTACGAGCAGTACTTC
TRBV11-3	many	TRBJ2-7	TRBD1	CASSPTGDHEQYF	TGTGCCAGCAGCCCAACAGGGGACCACGAGCAGTACTTC
TRBV12-3/TRBV12-4	few	TRBJ2-4	TRBD1	CASSHRDRGLVDIQYF	TGTGCCAGCAGTCACCGGGACAGGGGGCTGGTAGACATTCAGTACTTC
TRBV12-3/TRBV12-4	many	TRBJ2-5	TRBD2	CTSRTSGQETQYF	TGTACCAGCCGGACTAGCGGACAAGAGACCCAGTACTTC
TRBV7-9	few	TRBJ2-2	.	CASSAPQLEASLAGELFF	TGTGCCAGCAGCGCCCCCCAACTAGAGGCCTCGTTGGCCGGGGAGCTGTTTTTT
TRBV7-3	many	TRBJ2-3	TRBD1	CASSPTRTGGTDTQYF	TGTGCCAGCAGCCCGACCCGGACAGGGGGCACAGATACGCAGTATTTT
TRBV27	few	TRBJ1-5	TRBD1	CASSWTGGCQPQHF	TGTGCCAGCAGTTGGACAGGGGGCTGTCAGCCCCAGCATTTT
TRBV6-1	.	TRBJ1-5	.	CASSPHVSGNQPQHF	TGTGCCAGCAGTCCCCACGTATCGGGCAATCAGCCCCAGCATTTT
TRBV19	.	TRBJ1-4	.	CASSTTRRDEKLFF	TGTGCCAGTAGTACCACCCGGAGAGATGAAAAACTGTTTTTT
TRBV5-8	few	TRBJ2-1	TRBD2	CASSLAASGIYNEQFF	TGTGCCAGCAGCTTGGCGGCTAGCGGGATCTACAATGAGCAGTTCTTC
TRBV4-1	many	TRBJ1-1	TRBD1	CASSQESGTGGSLREAFF	TGCGCCAGCAGCCAAGAATCGGGGACAGGGGGTTCTCTTCGTGAAGCTTTCTTT
TRBV20-1	.	TRBJ1-2	TRBD1	CSAGQGNYGYTF	TGCAGTGCGGGACAGGGGAACTATGGCTACACCTTC
TRBV18	many	TRBJ2-3	.	CASSPQQSYTQYF	TGTGCCAGCTCACCACAACAGTCCTATACGCAGTATTTT
TRBV6-2/TRBV6-3	many	TRBJ2-7	.	CASSSLQYEQYF	TGTGCCAGCAGCTCTCTACAATACGAGCAGTACTTC
TRBV28	.	TRBJ2-1	.	CASSLSAPLQNNEQFF	TGTGCCAGCAGTTTATCAGCGCCTCTCCAAAACAATGAGCAGTTCTTC
TRBV7-2	few	TRBJ2-1	.	CASSLDPQRRLPDEQFF	TGTGCCAGCAGCTTAGACCCCCAGCGGCGGCTCCCCGATGAGCAGTTCTTC
TRBV30	many	TRBJ2-5	.	CAWSVWQATETQYF	TGTGCCTGGAGTGTGTGGCAGGCGACGGAGACCCAGTACTTC
TRBV7-9	few	TRBJ2-5	TRBD2	CALQLLAGVETQYF	TGTGCCCTACAGTTACTAGCGGGAGTAGAGACCCAGTACTTC
TRBV7-2	many	TRBJ2-7	TRBD2	CASSLSLQRGSYEQYF	TGTGCCAGCAGCTTATCCCTCCAGCGGGGCTCCTACGAGCAGTACTTC
TRBV2	many	TRBJ2-5	.	CASTAEQETQYF	TGTGCCAGCACGGCAGAGCAAGAGACCCAGTACTTC
TRBV6-1	few	TRBJ1-5	.	CASRTLLRSNQPQHF	TGTGCCAGCAGGACCCTGCTGCGAAGCAATCAGCCCCAGCATTTT
TRBV7-2	many	TRBJ1-5	.	CASRQGHNQPQHF	TGTGCCAGCAGACAGGGTCACAATCAGCCCCAGCATTTT
TRBV7-2	many	TRBJ2-7	TRBD2	CASSTKGWGLAVSYEQYF	TGTGCCAGCAGCACCAAAGGGTGGGGACTAGCGGTCTCCTACGAGCAGTACTTC
TRBV27	few	TRBJ2-7	TRBD2	CASSSGLAFYEQYF	TGTGCCAGCAGCTCGGGACTAGCCTTCTACGAGCAGTACTTC
TRBV20-1	many	TRBJ2-1	.	CSVKTSGPVGGGGEQFF	TGCAGTGTAAAAACTAGCGGTCCGGTCGGAGGGGGCGGTGAGCAGTTCTTC
TRBV6-1	many	TRBJ1-1	.	CASSEAWGTTEAFF	TGTGCCAGCAGTGAAGCGTGGGGGACCACTGAAGCTTTCTTT
TRBV7-9	many	TRBJ2-1	TRBD1	CASSLAAGGPWEQFF	TGTGCCAGCAGCTTAGCTGCAGGGGGACCATGGGAGCAGTTCTTC
TRBV7-2	many	TRBJ2-7	TRBD2	CASSWGREGLEQYF	TGTGCCAGCAGCTGGGGGCGGGAGGGGCTCGAGCAGTACTTC
TRBV10-1	.	TRBJ2-3	.	CASRRGISSTDTQYF	TGCGCCAGCAGGAGGGGGATATCTAGCACAGATACGCAGTATTTT
TRBV20-1	many	TRBJ2-3	.	CSASPRGQSTDTQYF	TGCAGTGCTAGTCCTCGCGGGCAAAGCACAGATACGCAGTATTTT
TRBV28	many	TRBJ1-5	.	CASSSVNNQPQHF	TGTGCCAGCAGTTCTGTTAACAATCAGCCCCAGCATTTT
TRBV28	many	TRBJ2-1	.	CASSLLIGTLSSYNEQFF	TGTGCCAGCAGTTTACTTATAGGGACTCTGAGCTCCTACAATGAGCAGTTCTTC
TRBV5-4	.	TRBJ2-3	.	CASRGGGSYTDTQYF	TGTGCCAGCAGGGGGGGGGGCTCCTACACAGATACGCAGTATTTT
TRBV28	many	TRBJ2-2	.	CASRGTTGELFF	TGTGCCAGCAGGGGAACCACCGGGGAGCTGTTTTTT
TRBV3-1	.	TRBJ1-2	TRBD1	CASSQGPDRFYGYTF	TGTGCCAGCAGCCAAGGGCCGGACAGGTTTTATGGCTACACCTTC
TRBV5-5	many	TRBJ2-5	TRBD2	CASSLVGGTDLETQYF	TGTGCCAGCAGCTTGGTCGGGGGGACGGACCTCGAGACCCAGTACTTC
TRBV10-3	.	TRBJ1-1	.	CAIQSNTEAFF	TGTGCCATCCAGTCAAACACTGAAGCTTTCTTT
TRBV20-1	few	TRBJ1-2	TRBD1	CSSNRGGNYGYTF	TGCAGTTCAAACAGGGGGGGGAACTATGGCTACACCTTC